This entry describes one T cell receptor (beta chain). Its antigen is unknown. Base-call qualities are not available, and no considerably larger clone is one nucleotide away. This specimen comes from a study of cytomegalovirus exposure and HLA in healthy donors (TCRdb year 2017). Broadly, across the study: An earlier analysis of 550 to 700 of the donors reported approximately 290 Gb of sequence data and 100 million to 140 million unique TCR beta sequences from 150 million to 200 million T cells. Roughly 300 gigabases of sequencing data and 78 million or so unique TCR sequences were included in an early release covering under 650 HLA-typed donors. The genetic ancestry cluster associated with self-reported Caucasian donors included about 84% of the 350 to 500 genotyped donors. The study aimed to test whether signatures of past pathogen exposure could be identified by cataloging public T cell receptors. The study profiled the T cell repertoires of about 640 subjects by immunosequencing and related them to cytomegalovirus serostatus. A separate validation cohort of about 110 different subjects was used in addition to the approximately 670-subject first cohort. To predict cytomegalovirus infection status, the study combined high-throughput TCR immunosequencing, statistical association of individual TCRs with disease status, and machine learning. A later analysis re-examined previously published TCR beta repertoires from just over 650 donors and added high-resolution HLA genotyping to investigate patterns of TCR occurrence. Rather than drawing on any new phenotypic data, the later analysis identified candidate immune exposures from TCR beta sequences and the way those sequences occurred across donors. To decide whether each TCR beta V gene segment behaved as functional or pseudogenic, an earlier analysis of approximately 590 of the donors relied on high-throughput TCR beta sequencing. Donor age, sex, ethnicity and CMV serostatus were compiled together with the repertoire data. In a later genetic analysis, genome-wide SNP genotypes for 398 of the 666 donors were used, and that subset was treated as a discovery cohort. Every discovery cohort repertoire had been produced on one sequencing platform. Class I and class II HLA loci were covered by the typing at four-digit resolution. Typing coverage varied by locus: roughly 620-640 donors for A, B, C, DRB1 and DQB1; roughly 520 for DQA1; around 570 for DPA1; approximately 470 for DPB1. Roughly 5 DR-DQ haplotypes were handled as single units for association and clustering, since linkage in the cohort was strong. On average, about 240,000 unique TCR beta nucleotide sequences were sequenced per donor among roughly 430 genotyped donors of the cohort, with roughly 18% of those sequences being non-productive. What the work shows at the level of the full study, not this receptor alone: A further reported finding was that TCR beta sequences accurately predicted the HLA-A and HLA-B alleles for most subjects in the first cohort. Correlated functional status among segregating V segments might be attributable to linkage disequilibrium, but an unknown experimental factor could not be ruled out. In a later analysis, several top co-occurrence clusters were reported to appear linked to parvovirus B19, influenza, CMV and Epstein-Barr virus. A cluster of highly shared sequence variants was judged likely to represent a technical artifact of the sequencing pipeline. Compared with equally common non-associated chains, HLA-associated TCR beta chains in a later analysis were more clonally expanded and had lower generation probabilities. In both the original and validation cohorts, the classifier was reported to diagnose cytomegalovirus status with high specificity and sensitivity. A later genetic analysis reported fewer N-insertions in productive TCRs among donors in an Asian-associated ancestry cluster than the roughly 720-donor mean. The presence/absence analyses assumed that sequencing depth was roughly uniform across donors, and that assumption may not be true. It was suggested by the authors that the approach could potentially be generalized to other disease states and immunological phenotypes. Because some donors lacked HLA typing at each locus, the association tests relied only on the typed subset. A total of 150 or so TCR beta chains were listed by the study as associated with cytomegalovirus. An association between a missense DCLRE1C variant and V-gene and J-gene trimming of TCR beta chains was found in a later genetic analysis and replicated in an independent cohort. In a later analysis, the rate of TCR association differed among HLA loci, with DRB1 alleles having the most associated TCRs and HLA-C alleles having the fewest. Immune exposure information for the cohort was limited to CMV serostatus. Seventeen rarely observed V segments, including chromosome 9 orphons, were excluded from the earlier analysis of several hundred of the donors because counts were too low. At a false discovery rate of 0.05, a later analysis linked some 17,000 TCR beta sequences to specific HLA alleles. In an earlier analysis of some 500 of the donors, most TCR beta V segments appeared in productive rearrangements about 90% or about 30% of the time, broadly matching IMGT annotations. Most TCR sequences were seen in very few donors, while some public TCRs were found in many individuals. Three of the identified cytomegalovirus-associated TCR beta chains were confirmed in vitro to be specific for cytomegalovirus antigens. Only TCR beta chains were sequenced in this cohort, and the absence of alpha or paired-chain data limited detectable features. Assigning TCR associations to individual alleles was difficult when HLA alleles, especially DR and DQ, strongly co-occurred. Some IMGT-functional V segments, including TRBV6-2 and TRBV6-3, could not be told apart with the 87-base-pair reads, so those segments were excluded. A later analysis found that most CMV-associated TCR beta chains appeared HLA-restricted, with HLA associations seemingly driven largely by CMV exposure.

Trimming costs V 0 bases and J 10 bases, and their ends lie 18 bases apart. From the cysteine through the phenylalanine, the CDR3 covers 15 amino acids. Just CDR3 DNA is preserved here, 45 bases in frame from base 1. From a lookup of the germline V gene, CDR1 and CDR2 are LGHNA and YSLEER. Receptors were amplified or captured by the immunoSEQ multiplex PCR assay. The multiplex PCR relied on a mix of 60 forward primers for TCR Vbeta segments and 13 reverse primers for TCR Jbeta segments. The CDR3 region of rearranged TCR beta genes was amplified from genomic DNA by a multiplex PCR assay. The amplified TCR beta libraries were sequenced on the Illumina HiSeq System as 87-base-pair reads. On the study's bioinformatics: A later analysis counted about 76 million unique TCR beta chains across the 700 or so repertoires, and around 9.9 million of these chains were shared by at least two donors. A nearest-neighbor algorithm error-corrected the raw reads and collapsed the reads into unique sequences, merging closely related sequences to remove PCR and sequencing errors. V, D and J gene segments were assigned by aligning CDR3 sequences to IMGT reference sequences. Each retained sequence needed at least a six-nucleotide match to both a V gene segment and a J gene segment. Rearrangements were called productive when the CDR3 lacked stop codons and stayed in frame with V and J; all others were non-productive. Following IMGT convention, CDR3 was defined as the stretch from the second conserved V-encoded cysteine to the conserved J-encoded phenylalanine. Sequences without an unambiguous match to a single V gene segment were excluded from the earlier analysis of several hundred of the donors. In an earlier analysis of about 590 of the donors, a V segment was called functional when productive rearrangements were above 56.7%, and segregating when the standard deviation between donors exceeded 5%. A statistical classification framework was built for diagnosing cytomegalovirus status from the catalog of TCR beta chain sequences. V and J gene assignment, in a later analysis, came from comparing TCR nucleotide sequences with IMGT/GENE-DB human TR gene sequences. In a later analysis, CDR3 sequences and most-parsimonious VDJ recombination scenarios were assigned using the TCRdist pipeline. In a later analysis, every TCR beta chain was defined by the combination of its CDR3 amino acid sequence and its V-gene family, and reads without a unique V-gene family were dropped. To address suspected cross-contamination and a sequencing artifact, a later analysis removed 592 highly shared, low-generation-probability nucleotide sequences. In a later analysis, a clonal expansion index was calculated for each public chain from normalized within-repertoire ranks of inferred template counts. Generation probabilities in a later analysis came from a VDJ recombination model fitted to out-of-frame rearrangements, and those results were checked against IGoR. A later analysis scored TCR-TCR, TCR-HLA and TCR-CMV co-occurrence with hypergeometric tests, applying a repertoire-size bias correction to TCR pairs. In a later analysis, false discovery rates were estimated by permuting HLA or CMV assignments 20 times. A later analysis grouped co-occurring TCRs with DBSCAN, adding TCRdist sequence similarity when clustering within HLA-allele-positive subsets. For co-occurrence clustering, repertoires with fewer than 30,000 or more than 120,000 public chains were excluded, along with five repertoires with anomalous nucleotide sharing. This immuneACCESS table, as held by TCRdb, lists in-frame sequences with V and J called but not all clones. Of the missing ones, under half trace to an unresolved V gene in checked studies; the others have no known cause. The V and J calls and clone size were taken over from that table, and D and trimming were inferred from the DNA. Here the sample has 100,000 to 150,000 clones; about four fifths occur a single time. About 0.71% of the sample is taken by the ten largest.

The cohort consisted of hundreds of healthy bone marrow donors. All cohort members were sampled while nominally healthy, although unrecorded immune exposures were likely present. The donor tested CMV seronegative, placing the donor among the 350 or so seronegative members of the cohort. A peripheral blood sample was collected from each donor, and TCR beta sequencing was performed on peripheral blood mononuclear cells. Genomic DNA was extracted from the blood cell samples with the Qiagen DNeasy Blood Extraction Kit. In this chain, TRBV4-3 is recombined with TRBJ1-2; no confident D gene assignment can be made. Material: PBMCs. The receptor's source is a man in his late teens or twenties in good health and CMV-seronegative. This receptor has the CDR3 CASSQEAASGYDYTF. The sequenced DNA is TGCGCCAGCAGCCAAGAGGCAGCCTCCGGGTACGACTACACCTTC.